This entry concerns a single T cell receptor beta chain. Its matching antigen is unknown. Primers included in the PCR were 60 Vbeta and 13 Jbeta primers. Repertoires were generated with immunoSEQ multiplex PCR, while TCRdb's copy carries only in-frame clones and drops some. The sample totals approximately 140,000 clones; its top ten clones hold 2% to 3%. This sample was included in a study of cytomegalovirus exposure and HLA in healthy donors. Whole-study results and caveats: A later analysis associated 15,000 to 20,000 TCR beta sequences with HLA alleles at a 0.05 false discovery rate. A prior analysis recorded that most TCR beta V segments were productive about 87% or about 30% of the time.

Sampled while nominally healthy, donors likely had unrecorded immune exposures. The germline V gene encodes CDR1 SQVTM and CDR2 ANQGSEA. This CDR3 is built from 11 residues. Trimming removed 3 bases at V and 5 bases at J, with 8 bases between. Material for sequencing was PBMCs. The chain employs TRBV29-1 and TRBJ2-7; a weak D match, TRBD2 (6 bases). The receptor's source is a man between 40 and 49 years old in good health and CMV-seronegative. CDR3 bases: TGCAGCGTTGATTGGAGGGACGAGCAGTACTTC. This codes for CSVDWRDEQYF.